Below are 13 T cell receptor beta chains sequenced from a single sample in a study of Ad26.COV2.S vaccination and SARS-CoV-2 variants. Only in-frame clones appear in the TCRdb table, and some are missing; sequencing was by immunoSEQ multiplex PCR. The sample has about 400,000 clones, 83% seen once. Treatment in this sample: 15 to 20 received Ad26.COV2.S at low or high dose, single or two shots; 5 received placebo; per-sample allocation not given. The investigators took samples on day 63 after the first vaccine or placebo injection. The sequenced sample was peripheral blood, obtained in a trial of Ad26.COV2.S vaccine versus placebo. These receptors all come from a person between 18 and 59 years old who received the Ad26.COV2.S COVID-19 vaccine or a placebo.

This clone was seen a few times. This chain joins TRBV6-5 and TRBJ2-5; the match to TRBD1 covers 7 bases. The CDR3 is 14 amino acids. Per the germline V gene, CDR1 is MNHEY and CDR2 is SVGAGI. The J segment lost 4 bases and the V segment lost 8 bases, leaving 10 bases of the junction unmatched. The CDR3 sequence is CASAEMTGRETQYF. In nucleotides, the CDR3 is TGTGCCAGCGCCGAAATGACAGGGCGAGAGACCCAGTACTTC.

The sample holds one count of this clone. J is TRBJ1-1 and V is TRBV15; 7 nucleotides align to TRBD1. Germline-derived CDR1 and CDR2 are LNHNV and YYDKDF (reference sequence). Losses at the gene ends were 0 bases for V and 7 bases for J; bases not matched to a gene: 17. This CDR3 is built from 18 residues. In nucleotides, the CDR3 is TGTGCCACCAGCAGAGAAGGGGTGAGGAACAGGGGAGTCAGTGAAGCTTTCTTT. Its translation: CATSREGVRNRGVSEAFF.

The CDR3 sequence: CASSLVGLNYGYTF. In DNA form, the CDR3 reads TGCGCCAGCAGCTTGGTTGGTTTAAACTATGGCTACACCTTC. The chain couples TRBV5-1 to TRBJ1-2, with D unresolved. This CDR3 comprises 14 residues. Germline loops: CDR1 SGHRS, CDR2 YFSETQ. The germline V and J ends were trimmed by 0 bases and 2 bases, with 8 bases remaining between them.

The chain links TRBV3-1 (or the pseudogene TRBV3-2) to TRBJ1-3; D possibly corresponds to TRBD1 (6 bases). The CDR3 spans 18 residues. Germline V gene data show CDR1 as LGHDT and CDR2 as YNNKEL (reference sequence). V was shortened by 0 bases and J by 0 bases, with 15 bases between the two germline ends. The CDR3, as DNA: TGTGCCAGCAGCCAAGATAGGTCGCGGGGGGCCTCTGGAAACACCATATATTTT. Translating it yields CASSQDRSRGASGNTIYF.

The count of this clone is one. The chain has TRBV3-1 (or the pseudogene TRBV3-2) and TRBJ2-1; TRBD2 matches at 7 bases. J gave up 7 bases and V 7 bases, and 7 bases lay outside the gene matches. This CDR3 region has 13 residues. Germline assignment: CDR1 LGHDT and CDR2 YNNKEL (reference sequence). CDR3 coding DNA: TGTGCCAGCATGAGAGCGGGAAGGAATGAGCAGTTCTTC. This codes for CASMRAGRNEQFF.

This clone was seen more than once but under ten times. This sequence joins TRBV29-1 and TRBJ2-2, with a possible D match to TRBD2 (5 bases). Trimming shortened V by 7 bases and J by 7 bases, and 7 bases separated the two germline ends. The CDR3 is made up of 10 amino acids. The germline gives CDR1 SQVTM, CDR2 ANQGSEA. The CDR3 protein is CSGEGGELFF. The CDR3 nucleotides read TGCAGCGGAGAGGGCGGGGAGCTGTTTTTT.

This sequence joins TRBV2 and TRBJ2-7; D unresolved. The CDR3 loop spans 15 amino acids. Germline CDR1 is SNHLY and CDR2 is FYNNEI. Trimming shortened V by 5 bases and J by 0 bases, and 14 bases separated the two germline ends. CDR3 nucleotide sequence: TGTGCCAGCAGTTCTCGGACGGCAGCCTCCTACGAGCAGTACTTC. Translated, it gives CASSSRTAASYEQYF.

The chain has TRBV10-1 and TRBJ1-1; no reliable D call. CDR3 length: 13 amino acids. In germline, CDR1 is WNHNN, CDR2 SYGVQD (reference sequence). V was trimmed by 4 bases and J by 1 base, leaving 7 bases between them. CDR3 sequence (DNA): TGCGCCAGCAGTGCCTACAGGAACACTGAAGCTTTCTTT. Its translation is CASSAYRNTEAFF.

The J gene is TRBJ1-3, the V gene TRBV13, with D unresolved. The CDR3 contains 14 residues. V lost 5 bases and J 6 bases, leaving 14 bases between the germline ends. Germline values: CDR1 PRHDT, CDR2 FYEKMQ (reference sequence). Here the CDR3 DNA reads TGTGCCAGCAGCCCGAGTAGGAGGAAAAACACCATATATTTT. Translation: CASSPSRRKNTIYF.

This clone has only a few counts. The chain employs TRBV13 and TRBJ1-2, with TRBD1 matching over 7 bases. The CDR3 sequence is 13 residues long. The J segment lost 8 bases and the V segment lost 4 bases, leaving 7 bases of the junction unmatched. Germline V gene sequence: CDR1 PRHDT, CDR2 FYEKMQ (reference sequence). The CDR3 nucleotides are TGTGCCAGCAGCTATAACAGGGGAGTCGGCTACACCTTC. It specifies CASSYNRGVGYTF. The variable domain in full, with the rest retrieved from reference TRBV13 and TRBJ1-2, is AAGVIQSPRHLIKEKRETATLKCYPIPRHDTVYWYQQGPGQDPQFLISFYEKMQSDKGSIPDRFSAQQFSDYHSELNMSSLELGDSALYFCASSYNRGVGYTFGSGTRLTVV.

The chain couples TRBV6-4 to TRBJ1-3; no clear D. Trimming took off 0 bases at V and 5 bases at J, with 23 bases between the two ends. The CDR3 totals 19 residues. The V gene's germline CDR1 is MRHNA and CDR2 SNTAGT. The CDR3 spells CASSDSLECPGARRNTIYF. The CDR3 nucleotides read TGTGCCAGCAGTGACTCGCTCGAGTGTCCTGGCGCGAGAAGAAACACCATATATTTT.

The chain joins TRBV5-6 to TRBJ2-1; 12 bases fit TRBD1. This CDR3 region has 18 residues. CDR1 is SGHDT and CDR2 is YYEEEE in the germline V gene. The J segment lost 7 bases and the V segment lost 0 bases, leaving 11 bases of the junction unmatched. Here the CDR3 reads CASSLALFGTGGSNEQFF. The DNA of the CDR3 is TGTGCCAGCAGCTTGGCCTTGTTTGGGACAGGGGGCTCGAATGAGCAGTTCTTC. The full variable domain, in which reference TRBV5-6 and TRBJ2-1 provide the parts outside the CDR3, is DAGVTQSPTHLIKTRGQQVTLRCSPKSGHDTVSWYQQALGQGPQFIFQYYEEEERQRGNFPDRFSGHQFPNYSSELNVNALLLGDSALYLCASSLALFGTGGSNEQFFGPGTRLTVL.

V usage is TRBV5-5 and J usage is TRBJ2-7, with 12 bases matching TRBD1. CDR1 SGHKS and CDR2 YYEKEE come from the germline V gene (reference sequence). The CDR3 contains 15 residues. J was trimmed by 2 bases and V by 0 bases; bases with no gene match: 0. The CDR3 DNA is TGTGCCAGCAGCTTGGGGGACAGGGGGCCCTACGAGCAGTACTTC. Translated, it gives CASSLGDRGPYEQYF.